This T cell receptor beta chain was sequenced for a study of T cells in Graves' hyperthyroidism and ophthalmopathy. Thyroid ultrasound, orbital computed tomography, clinical symptoms, and serum thyroxine and TRAb underpinned diagnoses. Germline-derived CDR1 and CDR2 are MNHEY and SMNVEV (reference sequence). This CDR3 is built from 14 residues. The V end lost 4 bases, the J end lost 4 bases, and 13 bases lay between the germline ends. This clonotype appeared many times. RNA transcripts were the template for amplifying TCR beta CDR3 regions. During a first-round RT-PCR of the TCR CDR3, the HTBI primer set was used. TCRdb ran MiXCR on the multiplex PCR reads and lists one entry per CDR3 protein. The data contain some 440,000 distinct CDR3 sequences, around a sixth of them singletons.

The source material was blood. The V gene is TRBV27, the J gene TRBJ1-1; D possibly corresponds to TRBD1 (5 bases). The TCR originated in a woman aged 18-30 years with Graves' hyperthyroidism. The DNA for the CDR3 is TGTGCCAGCAGTTATATCTCCAGGGCCACTGAAGCTTTCTTT. Translation: CASSYISRATEAFF.